A selection of T cell receptor beta chains follows, all from one sample in a study of blood T cell repertoires in COVID-19. Sequenced by immunoSEQ multiplex PCR; TCRdb stores in-frame clones only, minus some. Among 200,000 or so clones, under 85% were seen once, and the ten largest hold around 2%. Input material: PBMCs or T cells enriched from blood (not recorded which). Every receptor here comes from a man between 60 and 75 years old who had recovered from COVID-19. Both conserved end residues are part of each CDR3.

j_gene,v_gene,CDR3aa
TRBJ1-2,TRBV6-6,CASNIAGGYTF
TRBJ1-2,TRBV25-1,CASEGQGHGYTF
TRBJ2-5,TRBV5-4,CASSLLQGETQYF
TRBJ2-1,TRBV20-1,CSAVYNEQFF
TRBJ2-3,TRBV4-2,CASSQDLAAGERTDTQYF
TRBJ1-3,TRBV18,CASSPQELISGNTIYF
TRBJ2-3,TRBV10-3,CAIRKGAGGEDTQYF
TRBJ2-1,TRBV10-3,CAIRPGLASNEQFF
TRBJ2-4,TRBV2,CASLNGGDGNIQYF
TRBJ1-4,TRBV7-9,CASSFTDNEKLFF
TRBJ1-5,TRBV5-6,CASSPGGGQPQHF
TRBJ1-5,TRBV2,CASSPGQAQPPQHF
TRBJ2-2,TRBV7-6,CASSLVSGAGTGELFF
TRBJ2-3,TRBV7-2,CASSASGARDTQYF
TRBJ2-5,TRBV4-2,CASSRLLDRETQYF
TRBJ2-7,TRBV7-8,CASSWGQRSYEQYF
TRBJ1-2,TRBV7-8,CASSSGQGVNINYGYTF
TRBJ1-5,TRBV2,CASNPTGLGFGPQHF
TRBJ2-1,TRBV7-8,CASRPGVGGAYNEQFF
TRBJ2-3,TRBV2,CASTRDRGQGDTQYF
TRBJ2-7,TRBV6-5,CASSWGWQGGYEQYF
TRBJ2-7,TRBV12-3/TRBV12-4,CASSFVDEQYF
TRBJ1-1,TRBV19,CASSIVRGNTEAFF
TRBJ1-1,TRBV24-1,CATSDGSGTGEVVEAFF
TRBJ2-2,TRBV7-9,CASSLGQSNTGELFF
TRBJ2-3,TRBV18,CASSPGQASTDTQYF
TRBJ2-3,TRBV9,CASSIWGLGQGVSTDTQYF
TRBJ2-2,TRBV10-1,CASSATSGGMGELFF
TRBJ2-2,TRBV6-5,CASMGGGELFF
TRBJ1-6,TRBV7-8,CASSLFGGDNSPLHF
TRBJ1-2,TRBV7-6,CASSPDRGIEGYTF
TRBJ2-7,TRBV15,CATSRGEWARGYGEQYF
TRBJ2-1,TRBV11-3,CASSFYSGQGAGEQFF
TRBJ1-6,TRBV7-6,CASSSQSGAYNSPLHF
TRBJ2-7,TRBV29-1,CSAVRPGQGAGEQYF
TRBJ2-3,TRBV5-1,CASSLTSGSTDTQYF
TRBJ1-1,TRBV6-2/TRBV6-3,CASSLRKNTEAFF
TRBJ2-3,TRBV5-1,CASSSTSDRGSTDTQYF
TRBJ2-7,TRBV7-9,CASGHRDRGPEQYF
TRBJ1-6,TRBV7-3,CASSLDGRGQHNSPLHF
TRBJ1-2,TRBV30,CAWRGEEDYGYTF
TRBJ2-5,TRBV5-1,CASSSGLAASQETQYF
TRBJ1-4,TRBV6-5,CASSFGRAREKLFF
TRBJ1-1,TRBV3-1/TRBV3-2,CASSLDRVEAFF
TRBJ1-1,TRBV19,CASSGATEAFF
TRBJ2-7,TRBV15,CATRSELAGGHEQYF
TRBJ2-3,TRBV12-3/TRBV12-4,CATRTSGTDTQYF
TRBJ2-1,TRBV19,CASMKAGAYNEQFF
TRBJ2-6,TRBV6-5,CASRTGDGANVLTF
TRBJ2-5,TRBV18,CASSASSGETQYF
TRBJ1-4,TRBV4-3,CASSQDYRGNEKLFF
TRBJ2-7,TRBV18,CASSPLSGTHYEQYF
TRBJ2-1,TRBV10-3,CAIGGTGANEQFF
TRBJ2-1,TRBV20-1,CSASVYSYNEQFF
TRBJ2-3,TRBV24-1,CATQEQGTDTQYF